This T cell receptor (beta chain) was captured in a study of CD8 T cells in Susac syndrome. Overall study results and limits: In Susac syndrome, CD4+ T cell repertoires lacked any clonal expansion.

It was with random hexamers that 0.5 to 1 ug RNA was reverse transcribed. Across 54 Vbeta and 13 Jbeta, immunoSEQ multiplex PCR amplified TCR beta CDR3. In TCRdb, the immunoSEQ multiplex PCR reads were re-called with MiXCR into one record per CDR3 protein. The sample holds about 180,000 distinct CDR3 sequences, 85% to 95% seen once. While CD8+ and CD4+ T cells were isolated negatively, TEMRA cells were enriched by FACS. The table lists this clonotype with a few counts. What it recognizes is unknown. The sample was CD4+ T cells from PBMCs. The source is a human donor with Susac syndrome.

CDR3 sequence reads: CASSLRQRGRSYNEQFF. DNA of the CDR3: TGTGCCAGCAGCCTCCGTCAGCGGGGGAGATCCTACAATGAGCAGTTCTTC. V and J are TRBV11-2 and TRBJ2-1; TRBD2 matches at 8 bases. This CDR3 is built from 17 residues. CDR1 and CDR2 from the germline V gene are SGHAT and FQNNGV. V lost 5 bases and J lost 1; bases outside the gene matches: 10.